This TCR beta chain is drawn from a study of glioma-infiltrating T cells. Amplification of TCR alpha and beta CDR3 regions from RNA used iRepertoire nested multiplex PCR. From the multiplex PCR reads, TCRdb called clonotypes with MiXCR, one entry per CDR3 protein. The data contain about 130,000 distinct CDR3 sequences, around 23% of them singletons. This clonotype has just a few counts. The antigen is undetermined. Germline V gene lookup returns CDR1 SGHTA and CDR2 FQGNSA. Trimming stripped 0 bases from V and 3 bases from J, with 13 bases between. The CDR3 has 16 residues. General study findings and limits: Tissue and blood shared very few CDR3 sequences.

This receptor was obtained from a human donor with low-grade glioma or glioblastoma, undergoing nonglioma brain surgery, or in good health (not recorded which). Material for sequencing was glioma tissue, nonneoplastic brain tissue, or PBMCs (not recorded which). The rearrangement links TRBV7-2 to TRBJ2-3; tentative D call: TRBD2 (5 bases). The CDR3 reads CASSLAVSVRTDTQYF. In DNA, the CDR3 is TGTGCCAGCAGCTTAGCGGTTAGCGTGCGAACAGATACGCAGTATTTT.